The T cell receptor beta chain described here comes from a study of regulatory T cells in long-lasting Graves disease. This clonotype showed up many times. What it binds is not known. The CDR3 is 14 residues long. V lost 7 bases and J 5 bases, leaving 14 bases between the germline ends. Stated time point: newly diagnosed GD, antithyroid drugs for less than 3 months. Following extraction of RNA from PBMCs, that RNA was used to make the TCR library. Arm-PCR of CDR3 regions and iRepertoire HTBI primers were used to build TCR beta libraries. TCRdb re-analysed the multiplex PCR reads in MiXCR, keeping a single row per CDR3 protein. Counted here are roughly 420,000 distinct CDR3 sequences, about 17% occurring once; the ten biggest clones make up around 11%. Study-wide results and limits: Persistent patients had more shared public clonotypes (approximately 2,700) than new patients (about 920). Since the sample size was small, accuracy may have been reduced. Less diverse TCR repertoires were seen in persistent Graves' patients than in newly diagnosed ones.

The same data also went into a second study, on T cells in Graves' hyperthyroidism and ophthalmopathy.

V is TRBV12-3 or TRBV12-4 and J is TRBJ1-4; unclear D gene. The material was peripheral blood mononuclear cells (PBMCs), obtained at new diagnosis, from a patient treated with antithyroid drugs. This clonotype was obtained from a woman aged 30 to 39 with Graves disease. CDR3 DNA: TGTGCCAGCACTGCTGGATTACCGAATGAAAAACTGTTTTTT. Amino acid sequence: CASTAGLPNEKLFF.